This T cell receptor (beta chain) appears in the sequencing data of a study of CD8 T cells in ankylosing spondylitis. Study results and caveats: Earlier work had already found some motif variants in reactive arthritis synovial fluid and blood. Characteristic of ankylosing spondylitis blood, it appeared, was a TCR beta motif comprising eight highly homologous variants. CD8+ by phenotype, disease-linked clones were relatively rare in peripheral blood. Significant enrichment of disease-linked clones was reportedly seen in matched ankylosing spondylitis synovial fluid.

In the case of this clonotype: The antigen is unknown.

Quantitative 5'-RACE with molecular barcodes generated TCR beta libraries. Via MiXCR, TCRdb re-called the 5' RACE reads, giving one row per CDR3 protein. This sample has around 540,000 distinct CDR3 sequences, with more than 9.5% found just once. Trimming stripped 5 bases from V and 3 bases from J, with 15 bases between. Germline CDR1 reads DFQATT; CDR2 reads SNEGSKA (reference sequence). This CDR3 spans 14 amino acids. The V call is TRBV20-1, the J call TRBJ2-3, with D perhaps given as TRBD1 or TRBD2 (6 bases each). Source material: blood, either unsorted or a sorted T cell fraction (not recorded which). The origin of this receptor is a male donor with ankylosing spondylitis. In DNA form, the CDR3 reads TGCAGTGCTTCTTACCAGGGGAGGACAGATACGCAGTATTTT. Its translation is CSASYQGRTDTQYF.